Presented here are 14 T cell receptor beta chains from one specimen sequenced in a study of T cells in Graves' hyperthyroidism and ophthalmopathy. TCR beta CDR3 sequences were amplified from RNA transcripts. The HTBI primer set served for first-round RT-PCR of the TCR CDR3. MiXCR was run by TCRdb on the multiplex PCR reads, yielding one entry per CDR3 protein. The table lists approximately 400,000 distinct CDR3 sequences, roughly 20% of them singletons, with over 35% in the top ten. Source material: blood. These receptors were collected from a man in his late teens or twenties with Graves' ophthalmopathy.

This clonotype has just a few counts. The V call is TRBV6-1, the J call TRBJ2-5; D is unresolved. V lost 7 bases and J lost 1, with 7 bases in between. This CDR3 is built from 12 residues. CDR1 and CDR2 (germline): MNHNS, SASEGT. CDR3 sequence reads: CASTQVQETQYF. The CDR3, as DNA: TGTGCCAGCACCCAGGTCCAAGAGACCCAGTACTTC.

This clonotype was observed many times. V is TRBV6-1 and J is TRBJ1-2; unclear D gene. V gave up 2 bases and J gave up 0 bases, with 13 bases separating them. This CDR3 comprises 16 residues. Germline loops: CDR1 MNHNS, CDR2 SASEGT. In DNA form, the CDR3 reads TGTGCCAGCAGTGAATACTCCGACAACGCTAACTATGGCTACACCTTC. Its translation is CASSEYSDNANYGYTF.

This clonotype was picked up many times. The V call is TRBV27, the J call TRBJ1-1; perhaps TRBD1 as D (5 bases). This CDR3 spans 14 amino acids. Trimming shortened V by 5 bases and J by 5 bases, and 15 bases separated the two germline ends. Per germline, CDR1 MNHEY and CDR2 SMNVEV (reference sequence). Here the CDR3 DNA reads TGTGCCAGCAGTCTCCGGGACGGCATTACTGAAGCTTTCTTT. Amino acid sequence: CASSLRDGITEAFF.

This clonotype was picked up many times. The CDR3 coding sequence is TGCAGCGGAAACTCCCGGGGACGTCGGGTCACTGAAGCTTTCTTT. Its translation: CSGNSRGRRVTEAFF. The chain recombines TRBV29-1 with TRBJ1-1; the D gene is possibly TRBD1 (5 bases). Germline values: CDR1 SQVTM, CDR2 ANQGSEA. Trimming removed 7 bases from V and 4 bases from J, with 22 bases in between. The CDR3 has 15 amino acids.

The chain joins TRBV14 to TRBJ1-1; weak D call: TRBD1 (5 bases). Germline values: CDR1 SGHDN, CDR2 FVKESK. Trimming shortened V by 0 bases and J by 5 bases, and 7 bases separated the two germline ends. There are 13 residues in the CDR3. The CDR3 spells CASSQDRETEAFF. In nucleotides, the CDR3 is TGTGCCAGCAGCCAAGACAGGGAAACTGAAGCTTTCTTT.

This clonotype was recorded at least ten times. This chain links TRBV5-1 with TRBJ2-7, with D perhaps matching TRBD1 (5 bases). This CDR3 is built from 13 residues. The germline gives CDR1 SGHRS, CDR2 YFSETQ. Trimming pared 7 bases from V and 6 bases from J, leaving 17 bases between. The CDR3 reads CASRTGHKFEQYF. The CDR3 coding sequence is TGCGCCAGCCGCACAGGACACAAGTTCGAGCAGTACTTC.

The chain recombines TRBV5-1 with TRBJ1-2; tentative D call: TRBD1 (5 bases). Germline CDR1 reads SGHRS; CDR2 reads YFSETQ. V was cut by 0 bases and J by 6 bases, with 12 bases left in between. CDR3 size: 14 residues. In nucleotides, the CDR3 is TGCGCCAGCAGCTTGGACAGGTTCTCCGATGGCTACACCTTC. This sequence encodes CASSLDRFSDGYTF.

In this sample, this clonotype turned up many times. V gene TRBV3-1 combines with J gene TRBJ2-7; D tentatively fits TRBD1 or TRBD2 (7 bases each). Trimming left V 3 bases short and J 2 bases short, with 14 bases between. The germline V gene has CDR1 LGHDT and CDR2 YNNKEL (reference sequence). The CDR3 has 15 residues. The CDR3 nucleotides are TGTGCCAGCAGCCAGAGGGGGGGACAGCCCTACGAGCAGTACTTC. It specifies CASSQRGGQPYEQYF.

At least ten counts were recorded for this clonotype. The chain combines TRBV20-1 with TRBJ2-1; D uncertain. CDR1 is DFQATT, CDR2 SNEGSKA, per germline (reference sequence). The V end was cut by 0 bases, the J end by 6 bases, with 12 bases between. The CDR3 length is 14 residues. CDR3 in amino acids: CSARDLTEFNEQFF. CDR3 coding DNA: TGCAGTGCTAGAGACCTGACGGAGTTCAATGAGCAGTTCTTC.

Ten or more counts support this clonotype. The genes are TRBV7-9 and TRBJ1-1; perhaps TRBD1 as D (6 bases). Germline V gene sequence: CDR1 SEHNR, CDR2 FQNEAQ (reference sequence). V gave up 0 bases and J gave up 3 bases, with 14 bases separating them. CDR3 length: 16 amino acids. CDR3 in amino acids: CASSLARGGADTEAFF. The DNA for the CDR3 is TGTGCCAGCAGCTTAGCGAGGGGGGGCGCAGACACTGAAGCTTTCTTT.

Only a few counts were recorded for this clonotype. The chain combines TRBV7-9 with TRBJ1-5; TRBD1 matches 7 bases. V was clipped by 4 bases and J by 5 bases; unmatched bases: 5. Germline V lookup: CDR1 SEHNR, CDR2 FQNEAQ (reference sequence). The CDR3 length is 14 residues. Written as DNA, the CDR3 is TGTGCCAGCAGCTCAGGGACAGACTATCAGCCCCAGCATTTT. Its translation is CASSSGTDYQPQHF.

This clonotype was seen at least ten times. The chain is built from TRBV2 and TRBJ2-2; D is possibly TRBD2 (5 bases). Trimming stripped 5 bases from V and 4 bases from J, with 8 bases between. Germline CDR1 and CDR2: SNHLY and FYNNEI. This CDR3 spans 13 amino acids. The CDR3, as DNA: TGTGCCAGCAGTCTCACTAGCACCGGGGAGCTGTTTTTT. Translating it yields CASSLTSTGELFF.

This clonotype was observed many times. CDR3: CASSWTGGVREKLFF. The CDR3 region has the DNA TGTGCCAGCAGTTGGACCGGAGGAGTCCGTGAAAAACTGTTTTTT. The V gene is TRBV12-3 or TRBV12-4, the J gene TRBJ1-4; D is unresolved. The V gene lost 4 bases and the J gene lost 7 bases, with 16 bases spanning the gap. The CDR3 length is 15 residues.

This clonotype was seen only once. The rearrangement joins TRBV7-9 to TRBJ1-2; D perhaps matches TRBD1 (5 bases). This CDR3 is built from 16 residues. V was shortened by 6 bases and J by 2 bases, with 19 bases between the two germline ends. Germline V gene data show CDR1 as SEHNR and CDR2 as FQNEAQ (reference sequence). The CDR3 DNA follows: TGTGCCAGCAGTCGGGACTCCTTGGTGAACAACTATGGCTACACCTTC. Protein sequence: CASSRDSLVNNYGYTF.